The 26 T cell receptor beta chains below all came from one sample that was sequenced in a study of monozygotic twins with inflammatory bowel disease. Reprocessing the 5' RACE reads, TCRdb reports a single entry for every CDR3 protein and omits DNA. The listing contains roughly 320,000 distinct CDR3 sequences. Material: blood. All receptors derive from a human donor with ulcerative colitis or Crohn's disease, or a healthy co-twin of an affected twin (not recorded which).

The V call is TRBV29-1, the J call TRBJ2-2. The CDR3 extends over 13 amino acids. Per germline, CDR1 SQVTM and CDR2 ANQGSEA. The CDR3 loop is CSVEGRGTGELFF.

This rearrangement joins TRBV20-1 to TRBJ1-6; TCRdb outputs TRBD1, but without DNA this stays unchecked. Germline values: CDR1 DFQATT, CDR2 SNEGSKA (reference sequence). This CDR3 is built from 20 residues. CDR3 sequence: CSARDPGTGLVLWHNSPLHF.

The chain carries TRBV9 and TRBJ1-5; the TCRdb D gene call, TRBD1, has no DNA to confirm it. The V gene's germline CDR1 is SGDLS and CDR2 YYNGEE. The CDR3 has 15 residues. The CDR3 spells CASSVGGDIRQPQHF.

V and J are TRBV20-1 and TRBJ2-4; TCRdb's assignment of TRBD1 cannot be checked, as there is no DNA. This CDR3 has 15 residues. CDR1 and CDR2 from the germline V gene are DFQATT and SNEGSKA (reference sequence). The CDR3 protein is CSAPDSYLAKNIQYF.

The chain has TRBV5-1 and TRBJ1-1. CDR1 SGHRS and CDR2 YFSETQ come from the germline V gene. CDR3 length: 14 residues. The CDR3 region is CASSLFVVNTEAFF.

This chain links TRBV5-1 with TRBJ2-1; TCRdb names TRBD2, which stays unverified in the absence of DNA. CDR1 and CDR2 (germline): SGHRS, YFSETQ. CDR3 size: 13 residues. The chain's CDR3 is CASSWTSANEQFF.

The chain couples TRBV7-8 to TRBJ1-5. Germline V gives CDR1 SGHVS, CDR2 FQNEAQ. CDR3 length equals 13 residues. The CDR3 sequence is CASSPGSNQPQHF.

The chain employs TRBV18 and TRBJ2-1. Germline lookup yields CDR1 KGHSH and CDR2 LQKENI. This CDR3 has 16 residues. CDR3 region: CASSPIGGVAYNEQFF.

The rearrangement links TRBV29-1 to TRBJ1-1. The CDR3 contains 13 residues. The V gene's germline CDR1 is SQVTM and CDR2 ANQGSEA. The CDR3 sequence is CSVELGSDTEAFF.

The CDR3 is CATYWLGRQGTGELFF. The chain combines TRBV6-2 or TRBV6-3 with TRBJ2-2; the TCRdb D gene call, TRBD1, has no DNA to confirm it. CDR3 length: 16 amino acids. Germline V gene lookup returns CDR1 MNHEY and CDR2 SVGEGT.

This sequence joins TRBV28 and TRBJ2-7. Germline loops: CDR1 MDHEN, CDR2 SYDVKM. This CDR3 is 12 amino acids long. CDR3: CASSTASYEQYF.

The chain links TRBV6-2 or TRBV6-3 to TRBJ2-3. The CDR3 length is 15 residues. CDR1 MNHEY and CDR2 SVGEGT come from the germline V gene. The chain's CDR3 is CASSYEDPSTDTQYF.

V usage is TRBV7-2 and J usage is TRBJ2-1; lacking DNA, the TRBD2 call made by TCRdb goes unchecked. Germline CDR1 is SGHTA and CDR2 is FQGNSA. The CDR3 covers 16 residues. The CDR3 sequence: CASSLYSGDYYNEQFF.

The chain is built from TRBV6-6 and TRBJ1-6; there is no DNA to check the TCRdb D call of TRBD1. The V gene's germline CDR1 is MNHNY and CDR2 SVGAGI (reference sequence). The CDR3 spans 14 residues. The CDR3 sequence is CASSYGQASSPLHF.

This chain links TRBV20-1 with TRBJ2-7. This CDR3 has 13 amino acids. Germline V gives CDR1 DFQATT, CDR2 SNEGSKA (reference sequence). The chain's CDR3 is CSVKMGYSYEQYF.

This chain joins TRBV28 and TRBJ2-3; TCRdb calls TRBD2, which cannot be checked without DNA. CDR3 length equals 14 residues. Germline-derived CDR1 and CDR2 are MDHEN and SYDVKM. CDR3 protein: CASSGGRLTDTQYF.

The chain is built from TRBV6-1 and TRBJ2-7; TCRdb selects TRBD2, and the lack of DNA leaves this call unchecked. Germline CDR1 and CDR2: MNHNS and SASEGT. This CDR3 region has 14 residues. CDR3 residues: CASGTGLTFYEQYF.

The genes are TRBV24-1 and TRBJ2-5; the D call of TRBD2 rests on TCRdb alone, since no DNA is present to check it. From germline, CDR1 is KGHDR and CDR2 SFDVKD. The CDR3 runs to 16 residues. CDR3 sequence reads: CATSDGSGRAPETQYF.

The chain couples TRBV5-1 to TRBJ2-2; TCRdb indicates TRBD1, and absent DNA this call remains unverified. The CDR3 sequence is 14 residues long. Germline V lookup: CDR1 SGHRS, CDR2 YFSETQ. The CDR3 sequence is CASSRDSRTGELFF.

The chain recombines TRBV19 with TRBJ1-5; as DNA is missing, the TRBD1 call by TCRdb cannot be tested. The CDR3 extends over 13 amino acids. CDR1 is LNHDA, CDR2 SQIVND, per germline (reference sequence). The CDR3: CASRDRLNQPQHF.

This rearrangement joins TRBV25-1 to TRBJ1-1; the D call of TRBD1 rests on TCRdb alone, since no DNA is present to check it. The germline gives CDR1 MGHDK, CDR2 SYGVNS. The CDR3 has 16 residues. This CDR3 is CASSELGAGSDTEAFF.

The CDR3: CASSSRSVGYEQYF. This sequence joins TRBV5-5 and TRBJ2-7. CDR3 length: 14 residues. Germline V gives CDR1 SGHKS, CDR2 YYEKEE (reference sequence).

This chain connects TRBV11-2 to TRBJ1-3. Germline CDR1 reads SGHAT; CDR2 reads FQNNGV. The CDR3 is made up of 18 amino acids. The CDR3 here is CASSSTGGRGISGNTIYF. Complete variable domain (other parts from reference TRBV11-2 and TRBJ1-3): EAGVAQSPRYKIIEKRQSVAFWCNPISGHATLYWYQQILGQGPKLLIQFQNNGVVDDSQLPKDRFSAERLKGVDSTLKIQPAKLEDSAVYLCASSSTGGRGISGNTIYFGEGSWLTVV.

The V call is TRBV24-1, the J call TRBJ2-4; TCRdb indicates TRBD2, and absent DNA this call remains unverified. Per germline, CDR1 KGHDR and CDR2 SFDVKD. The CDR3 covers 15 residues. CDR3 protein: CATSEAGLGKNIQYF.

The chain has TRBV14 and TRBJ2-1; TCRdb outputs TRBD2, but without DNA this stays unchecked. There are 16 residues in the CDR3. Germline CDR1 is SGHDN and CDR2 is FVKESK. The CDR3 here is CASSQVAGSSYNEQFF.

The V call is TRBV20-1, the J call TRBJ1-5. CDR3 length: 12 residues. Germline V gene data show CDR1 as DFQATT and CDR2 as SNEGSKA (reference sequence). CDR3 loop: CSVGYSNQPQHF.